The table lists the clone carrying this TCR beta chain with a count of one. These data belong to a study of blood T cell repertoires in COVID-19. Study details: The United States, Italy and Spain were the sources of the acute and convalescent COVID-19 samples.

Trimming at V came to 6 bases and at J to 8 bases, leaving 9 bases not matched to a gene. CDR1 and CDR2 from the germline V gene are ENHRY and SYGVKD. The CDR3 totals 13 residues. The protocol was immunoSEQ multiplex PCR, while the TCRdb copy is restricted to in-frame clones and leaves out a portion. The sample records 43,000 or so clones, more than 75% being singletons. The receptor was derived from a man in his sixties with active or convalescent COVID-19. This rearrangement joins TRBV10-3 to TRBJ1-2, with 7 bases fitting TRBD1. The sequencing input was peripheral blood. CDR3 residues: CAISPNRGDGYTF. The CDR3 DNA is TGTGCCATCAGCCCAAACAGGGGCGACGGCTACACCTTC.